This T cell receptor (beta chain) was sequenced for a study of CD8+ T cells in alopecia areata. Whole-study context: Among treated patients, oral tofacitinib was administered at 5 to 10 mg twice daily.

V was clipped by 0 bases and J by 7 bases, with 7 bases between them. The germline V gene encodes CDR1 SGDLS and CDR2 YYNGEE. The CDR3 totals 13 residues. Treatment meaning: oral pan-JAK inhibitor, 5-10 mg twice daily. Sequencing templates came from extracted RNA that was reverse transcribed into cDNA. Sequenced by immunoSEQ multiplex PCR; TCRdb stores in-frame clones only, minus some. This table has about 250,000 clones, about 62% appearing once. The sequence came from a human donor with alopecia areata. The chain is built from TRBV9 and TRBJ2-2, with no clear D. Material: CD4+ T cells sorted from blood, obtained at week 52, from a patient treated with tofacitinib. CDR3 sequence: CASSVGWIGELFF. CDR3 DNA sequence: TGTGCCAGCAGCGTAGGGTGGATCGGGGAGCTGTTTTTT. Full variable domain (rest looked up from reference TRBV9 and TRBJ2-2): DSGVTQTPKHLITATGQRVTLRCSPRSGDLSVYWYQQSLDQGLQFLIQYYNGEERAKGNILERFSAQQFPDLHSELNLSSLELGDSALYFCASSVGWIGELFFGEGSRLTVL.